This is a list of T cell receptor beta chains from one sample in a study of T cells in localized non-small cell lung cancer. Assay used: immunoSEQ multiplex PCR; TCRdb lists only in-frame clones, some missing. The data show about 29,000 clones, about nine tenths seen once. The source material was peripheral blood, sampled before any cancer treatment. The receptor source for this set is a woman aged 35-70 years with stage I lung adenocarcinoma. CDR3s include the opening cysteine and the closing phenylalanine or tryptophan. A D gene is named only where the DNA matches it firmly. The listing skips clone size in some rows; elsewhere it reads once, few, many or a size class.

clone size	V gene	D gene	J gene	CDR3 protein	CDR3 DNA
-	TRBV28	-	TRBJ1-5	CASSSPGPAHQPQHF	TGTGCCAGCAGCTCCCCGGGCCCGGCCCATCAGCCCCAGCATTTT
-	TRBV19	TRBD1	TRBJ1-2	CASSVSGTGGGYTF	TGTGCCAGTAGTGTATCCGGGACAGGCGGAGGCTACACCTTC
-	TRBV6-6	-	TRBJ1-5	CASSYNDQPQHF	TGTGCCAGCAGTTACAACGATCAGCCCCAGCATTTT
-	TRBV30	TRBD1	TRBJ2-5	CAVATGTQETQYF	TGTGCTGTGGCGACAGGGACCCAAGAGACCCAGTACTTC
-	TRBV7-8	-	TRBJ2-5	CASSGGLQGGETQYF	TGTGCCAGCTCAGGGGGTCTACAAGGAGGGGAGACCCAGTACTTC
-	TRBV5-1	-	TRBJ2-6	CASERLSVHKVGPF	TGCGCCAGCGAGAGATTATCGGTTCACAAAGTCGGGCCATTC
-	TRBV11-3	-	TRBJ2-2	CASSPRGSGTNTGELFF	TGTGCCAGCAGCCCCCGGGGTAGCGGTACGAACACCGGGGAGCTGTTTTTT
-	TRBV11-2	TRBD2	TRBJ2-2	CASSLMGLAGASTGELFF	TGTGCCAGCAGCTTAATGGGGCTAGCGGGAGCGAGCACCGGGGAGCTGTTTTTT
-	TRBV28	-	TRBJ1-1	CASSLKGLNTEAFF	TGTGCCAGCAGTTTAAAAGGGTTGAACACTGAAGCTTTCTTT
few	TRBV4-3	TRBD1	TRBJ1-3	CASSQTTGGTGNTIYF	TGCGCCAGCAGCCAAACTACAGGGGGGACTGGAAACACCATATATTTT
-	TRBV7-8	-	TRBJ2-3	CASSLGQHDTQYF	TGTGCCAGCAGCTTAGGGCAGCACGATACGCAGTATTTT
-	TRBV6-5	-	TRBJ2-7	CASTEGEGSEQYF	TGTGCCAGCACGGAGGGCGAAGGGTCGGAGCAGTACTTC
once	TRBV28	TRBD1	TRBJ2-5	CASWPGQAPSETQYF	TGTGCCAGCTGGCCGGGACAGGCGCCCTCAGAGACCCAGTACTTC
-	TRBV30	TRBD1	TRBJ1-3	CAWSYGQGASGNTIYF	TGTGCCTGGAGTTATGGACAGGGAGCGTCTGGAAACACCATATATTTT
-	TRBV9	-	TRBJ2-2	CASSVEAFTGELFF	TGTGCCAGCAGCGTAGAGGCGTTCACCGGGGAGCTGTTTTTT
-	TRBV5-1	TRBD1	TRBJ2-7	CASSLRPPGTGGHEQYF	TGCGCCAGCAGCTTGCGTCCCCCCGGGACAGGGGGCCACGAGCAGTACTTC
-	TRBV7-7	-	TRBJ2-3	CASSPRTGTDTQYF	TGTGCTAGCAGCCCTAGGACTGGGACAGATACGCAGTATTTT
-	TRBV28	TRBD2	TRBJ2-1	CASSPRREGNEQFF	TGTGCCAGCAGTCCCCGGCGGGAGGGTAATGAGCAGTTCTTC
-	TRBV7-2	-	TRBJ2-7	CASSSSSYEQYF	TGTGCCAGCAGCTCCAGCTCCTACGAGCAGTACTTC
-	TRBV30	TRBD2	TRBJ2-5	CAWSVGTGGLQETQYF	TGTGCCTGGAGTGTAGGAACGGGGGGGCTTCAAGAGACCCAGTACTTC
-	TRBV19	TRBD2	TRBJ2-3	CASSSLAGSTDTQYF	TGTGCCAGTAGTAGCCTAGCGGGGTCCACAGATACGCAGTATTTT
few	TRBV11-2	TRBD2	TRBJ2-1	CASSPPPAGAYNEQFF	TGTGCCAGCAGCCCCCCCCCAGCGGGGGCCTACAATGAGCAGTTCTTC
-	TRBV15	TRBD1	TRBJ2-2	CATSTLDRDTGELFF	TGTGCCACCAGCACCCTAGACAGGGACACCGGGGAGCTGTTTTTT
once	TRBV5-4	-	TRBJ1-2	CASSLELINYGYTF	TGTGCCAGCAGCTTGGAACTGATAAACTATGGCTACACCTTC
-	TRBV5-8	TRBD1	TRBJ2-1	CASSQTGGTPHEQFF	TGTGCCAGCAGCCAGACAGGGGGCACCCCCCATGAGCAGTTCTTC
-	TRBV10-3	-	TRBJ2-7	CAIGGGGVGEQYF	TGTGCCATCGGGGGTGGAGGGGTCGGCGAGCAGTACTTC
-	TRBV19	-	TRBJ2-3	CASSRGAHSTDTQYF	TGTGCCAGTAGCCGGGGGGCGCATAGCACAGATACGCAGTATTTT
-	TRBV11-2	-	TRBJ2-5	CASSPRALRRETQYF	TGTGCCAGCAGCCCGCGGGCCTTGAGGCGAGAGACCCAGTACTTC